This TCR beta chain derives from a study of shared clonotypes between healthy human individuals. CD45RO-negative, CCR7-positively selected cells formed the naive CD8 fraction, excluding terminally differentiated effector memory CD45RA+ cells. TCRdb keeps only in-frame clones here, not all; method: immunoSEQ multiplex PCR. In the table there are roughly 1,800,000 clones, approximately 94% of which are singletons. V gave up 6 bases and J gave up 1 base; unmatched junction bases: 9. The CDR3 consists of 15 residues. CDR1 and CDR2 (germline): LNHDA, SQIVND (reference sequence). This TCR derives from a man aged 18 to 29 in good health. Material for sequencing was naive CD8+ T cells sorted from blood. The rearrangement joins TRBV19 to TRBJ2-7; 7 nucleotides line up with TRBD1. The CDR3 DNA follows: TGTGCCAGTAGCCCGTCGAGACAGGGTTCCTACGAGCAGTACTTC. Amino acids: CASSPSRQGSYEQYF.